A single T cell receptor (beta chain) is shown here with its context. Its matching antigen is unknown. The data were taken from a study of shared clonotypes between healthy human individuals. The study, taken as a whole, reports: Investigators collected only blood, and repertoires in tissues likely differ.

The CDR3 has 15 amino acids. Trimming cost V 0 bases and J 4 bases; bases outside gene matches: 5. From germline, CDR1 is MNHEY and CDR2 SVGAGI. Assay used: immunoSEQ multiplex PCR; TCRdb lists only in-frame clones, some missing. Here the sample spans around 2,000,000 clones, 95% being singletons. The V and J genes are TRBV6-5 and TRBJ2-5; 7 bases match TRBD2. The specimen was naive CD4+ T cells sorted from blood. The sample's subset: CD45RA+ positively selected. The clonotype was recovered from a man in his late teens or twenties in good health. For the CDR3, the DNA is TGTGCCAGCAGTTACTCGATGGCGGGAGTAGAGACCCAGTACTTC. Translating gives CASSYSMAGVETQYF.